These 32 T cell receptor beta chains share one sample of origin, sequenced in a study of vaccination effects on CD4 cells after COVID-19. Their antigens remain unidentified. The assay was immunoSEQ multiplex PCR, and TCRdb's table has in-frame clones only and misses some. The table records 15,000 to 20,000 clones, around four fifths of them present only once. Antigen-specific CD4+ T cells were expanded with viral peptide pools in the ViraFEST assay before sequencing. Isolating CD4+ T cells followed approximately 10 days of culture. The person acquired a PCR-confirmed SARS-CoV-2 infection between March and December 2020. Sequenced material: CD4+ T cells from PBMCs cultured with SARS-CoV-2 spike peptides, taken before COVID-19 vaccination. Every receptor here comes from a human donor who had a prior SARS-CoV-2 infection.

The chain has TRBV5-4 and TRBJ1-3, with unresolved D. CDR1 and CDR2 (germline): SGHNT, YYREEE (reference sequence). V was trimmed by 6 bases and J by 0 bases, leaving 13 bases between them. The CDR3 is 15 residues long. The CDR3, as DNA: TGTGCCAGCACACTAAGAACCAACTCTGGAAACACCATATATTTT. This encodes CASTLRTNSGNTIYF.

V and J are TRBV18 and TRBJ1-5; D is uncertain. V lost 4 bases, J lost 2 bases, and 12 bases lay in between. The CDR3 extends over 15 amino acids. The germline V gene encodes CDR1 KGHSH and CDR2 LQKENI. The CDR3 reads CASSQWREGNQPQHF. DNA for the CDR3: TGTGCCAGCTCACAATGGAGGGAAGGCAATCAGCCCCAGCATTTT.

As DNA, the CDR3 is TGCGCCAGCAGCCAGTATGACAGGGAGGATCTCTACGAGCAGTACTTC. Its translation is CASSQYDREDLYEQYF. This rearrangement joins TRBV4-1 to TRBJ2-7, with D possibly being TRBD1 (7 bases). V was shortened by 3 bases and J by 3 bases, with 18 bases between the two germline ends. The CDR3 runs to 16 residues. Per the germline V gene, CDR1 is MGHRA and CDR2 is YSYEKL.

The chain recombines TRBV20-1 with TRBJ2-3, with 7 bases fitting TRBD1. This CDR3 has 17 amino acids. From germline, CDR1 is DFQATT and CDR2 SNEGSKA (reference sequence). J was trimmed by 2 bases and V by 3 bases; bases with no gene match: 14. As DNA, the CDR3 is TGCAGTGCTAGTGATCGAGGGACAGATCCCTACACAGATACGCAGTATTTT. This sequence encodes CSASDRGTDPYTDTQYF.

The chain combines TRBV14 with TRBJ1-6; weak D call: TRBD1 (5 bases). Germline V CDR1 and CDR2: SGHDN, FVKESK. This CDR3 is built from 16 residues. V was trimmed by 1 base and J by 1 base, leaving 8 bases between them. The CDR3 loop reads CASSQVGGSYNSPLHF. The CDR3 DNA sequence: TGTGCCAGCAGCCAAGTGGGGGGTTCCTATAATTCACCCCTCCACTTT.

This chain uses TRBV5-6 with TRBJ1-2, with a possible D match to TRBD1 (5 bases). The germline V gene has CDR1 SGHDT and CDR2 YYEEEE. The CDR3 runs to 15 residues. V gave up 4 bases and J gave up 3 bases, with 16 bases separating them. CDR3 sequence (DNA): TGTGCCAGCAGCCACCGGGGGGGGGTTCACTATGGCTACACCTTC. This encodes CASSHRGGVHYGYTF.

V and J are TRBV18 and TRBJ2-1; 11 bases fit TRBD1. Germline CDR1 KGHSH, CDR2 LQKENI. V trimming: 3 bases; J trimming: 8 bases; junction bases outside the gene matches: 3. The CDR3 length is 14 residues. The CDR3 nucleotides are TGTGCCAGCTCACCCGGGACAGGGGGGGATGAGCAGTTCTTC. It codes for CASSPGTGGDEQFF.

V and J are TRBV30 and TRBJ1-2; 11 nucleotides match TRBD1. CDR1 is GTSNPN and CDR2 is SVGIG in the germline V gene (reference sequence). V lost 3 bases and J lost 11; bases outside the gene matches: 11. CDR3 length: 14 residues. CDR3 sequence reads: CAWRDTLGQGGYTF. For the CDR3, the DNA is TGTGCCTGGAGGGACACACTGGGACAGGGGGGTTACACCTTC.

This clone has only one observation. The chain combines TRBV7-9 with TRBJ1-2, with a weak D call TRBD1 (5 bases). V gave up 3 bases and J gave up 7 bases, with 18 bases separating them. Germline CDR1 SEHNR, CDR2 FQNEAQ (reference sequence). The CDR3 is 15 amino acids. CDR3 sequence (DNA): TGTGCCAGCAGCTTCGCCCGGGACCCGGGGTCTGGCTACACCTTC. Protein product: CASSFARDPGSGYTF.

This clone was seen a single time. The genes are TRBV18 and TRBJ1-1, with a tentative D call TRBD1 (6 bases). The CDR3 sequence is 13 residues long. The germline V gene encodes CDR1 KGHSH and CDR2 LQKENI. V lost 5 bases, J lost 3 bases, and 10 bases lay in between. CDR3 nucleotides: TGTGCCAGCTCAGAGGACAGTTACACTGAAGCTTTCTTT. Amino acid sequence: CASSEDSYTEAFF.

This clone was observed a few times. CDR3 nucleotides: TGTGCCAGCAGCGTAGGGCTAGCGGAGACCTACGAGCAGTACTTC. This encodes CASSVGLAETYEQYF. This chain connects TRBV9 to TRBJ2-7; 7 bases are a match to TRBD2. Looked up from germline, CDR1 is SGDLS and CDR2 is YYNGEE. The CDR3 is 15 residues long. V lost 0 bases, J lost 2 bases, and 5 bases stayed unmatched.

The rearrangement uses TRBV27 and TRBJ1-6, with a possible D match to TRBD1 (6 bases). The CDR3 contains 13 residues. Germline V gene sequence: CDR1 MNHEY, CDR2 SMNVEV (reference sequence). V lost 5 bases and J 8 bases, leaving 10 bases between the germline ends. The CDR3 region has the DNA TGTGCCAGCAGTGTCTACAGGGATTCACCCCTCCACTTT. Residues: CASSVYRDSPLHF.

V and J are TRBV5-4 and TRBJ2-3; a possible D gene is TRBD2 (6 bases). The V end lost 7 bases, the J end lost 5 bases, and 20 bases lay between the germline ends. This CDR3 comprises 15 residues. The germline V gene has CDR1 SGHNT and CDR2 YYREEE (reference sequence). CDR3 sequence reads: CASPAGTSLGDTQYF. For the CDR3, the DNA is TGTGCCAGCCCGGCGGGGACGAGCTTAGGAGATACGCAGTATTTT.

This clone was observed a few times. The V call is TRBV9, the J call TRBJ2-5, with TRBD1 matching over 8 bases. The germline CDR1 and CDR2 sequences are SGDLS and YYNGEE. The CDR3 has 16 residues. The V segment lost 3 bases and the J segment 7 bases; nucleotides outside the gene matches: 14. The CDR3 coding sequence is TGTGCCAGCAGCGCGGGGGTTAAGACAGGGGCGGGGACCCAGTACTTC. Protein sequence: CASSAGVKTGAGTQYF.

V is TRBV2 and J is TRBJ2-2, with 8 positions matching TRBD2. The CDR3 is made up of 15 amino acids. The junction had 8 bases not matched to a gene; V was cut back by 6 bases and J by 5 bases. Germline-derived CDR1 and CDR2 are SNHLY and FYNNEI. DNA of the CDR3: TGTGCCAGCAGACTAGCGGCCATTGGGACCGGGGAGCTGTTTTTT. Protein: CASRLAAIGTGELFF.

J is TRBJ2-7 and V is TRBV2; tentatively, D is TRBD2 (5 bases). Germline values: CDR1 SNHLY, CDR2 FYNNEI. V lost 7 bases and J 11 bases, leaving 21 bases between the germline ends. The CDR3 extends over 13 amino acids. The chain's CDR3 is CASIVRGSSPKYF. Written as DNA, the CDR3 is TGTGCCAGCATAGTACGAGGGTCTAGTCCGAAGTACTTC.

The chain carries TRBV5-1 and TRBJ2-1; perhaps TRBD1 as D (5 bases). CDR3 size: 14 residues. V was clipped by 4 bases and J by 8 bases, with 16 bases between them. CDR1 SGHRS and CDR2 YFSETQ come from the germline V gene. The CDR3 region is CASSLTWGPDEQFF. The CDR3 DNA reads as TGCGCCAGCAGCCTAACGTGGGGCCCGGATGAGCAGTTCTTC.

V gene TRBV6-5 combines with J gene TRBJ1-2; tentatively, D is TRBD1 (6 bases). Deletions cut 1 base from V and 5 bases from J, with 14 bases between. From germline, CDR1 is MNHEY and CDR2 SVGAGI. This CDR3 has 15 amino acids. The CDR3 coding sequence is TGTGCCAGCAGTTACTGGCGCAGGGGTATGTATGGCTACACCTTC. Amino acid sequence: CASSYWRRGMYGYTF.

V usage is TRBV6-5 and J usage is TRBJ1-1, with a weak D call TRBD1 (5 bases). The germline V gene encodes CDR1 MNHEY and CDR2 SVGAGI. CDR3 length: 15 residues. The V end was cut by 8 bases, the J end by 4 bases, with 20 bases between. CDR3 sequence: CASRRGPSGTTEAFF. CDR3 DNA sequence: TGTGCCAGCCGTCGGGGCCCCTCCGGGACCACTGAAGCTTTCTTT.

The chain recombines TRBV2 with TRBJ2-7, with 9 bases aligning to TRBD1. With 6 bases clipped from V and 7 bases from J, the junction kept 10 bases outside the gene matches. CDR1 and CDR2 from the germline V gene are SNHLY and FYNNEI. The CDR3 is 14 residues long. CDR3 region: CASRIEQGAGEQYF. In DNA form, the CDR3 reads TGTGCCAGCAGGATAGAACAGGGGGCGGGGGAGCAGTACTTC.

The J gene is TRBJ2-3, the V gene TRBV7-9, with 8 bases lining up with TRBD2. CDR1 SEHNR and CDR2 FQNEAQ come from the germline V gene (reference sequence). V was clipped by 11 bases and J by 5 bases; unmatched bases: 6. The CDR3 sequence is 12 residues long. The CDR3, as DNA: TGTGCCGGGAGCGGGAGCGGAGATACGCAGTATTTT. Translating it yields CAGSGSGDTQYF.

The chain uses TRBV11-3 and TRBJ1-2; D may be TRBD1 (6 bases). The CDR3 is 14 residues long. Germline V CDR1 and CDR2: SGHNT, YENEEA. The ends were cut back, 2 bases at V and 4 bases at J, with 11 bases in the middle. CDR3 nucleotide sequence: TGTGCCAGCAGCTTATCAACAGGGTTCTATGGCTACACCTTC. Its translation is CASSLSTGFYGYTF. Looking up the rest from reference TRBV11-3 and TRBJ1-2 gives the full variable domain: EAGVVQSPRYKIIEKKQPVAFWCNPISGHNTLYWYLQNLGQGPELLIRYENEEAVDDSQLPKDRFSAERLKGVDSTLKIQPAELGDSAVYLCASSLSTGFYGYTFGSGTRLTVV.

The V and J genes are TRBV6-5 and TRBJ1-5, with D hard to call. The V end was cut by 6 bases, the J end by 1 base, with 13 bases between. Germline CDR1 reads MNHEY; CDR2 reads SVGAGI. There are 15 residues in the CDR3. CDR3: CASRVPGSSNQPQHF. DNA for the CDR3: TGTGCCAGCAGAGTCCCAGGCTCCAGCAATCAGCCCCAGCATTTT.

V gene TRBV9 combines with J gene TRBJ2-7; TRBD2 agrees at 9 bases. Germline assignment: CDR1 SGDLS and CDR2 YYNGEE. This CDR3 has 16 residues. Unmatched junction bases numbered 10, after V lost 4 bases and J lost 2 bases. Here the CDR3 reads CASSQGVPSGAYEQYF. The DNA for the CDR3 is TGTGCCAGCAGCCAAGGGGTCCCTAGCGGGGCCTACGAGCAGTACTTC.

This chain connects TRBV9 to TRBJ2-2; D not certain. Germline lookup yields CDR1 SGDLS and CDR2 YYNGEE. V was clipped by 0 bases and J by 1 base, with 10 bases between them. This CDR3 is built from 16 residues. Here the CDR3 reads CASSVGSGVNTGELFF. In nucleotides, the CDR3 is TGTGCCAGCAGCGTAGGATCGGGCGTGAACACCGGGGAGCTGTTTTTT.

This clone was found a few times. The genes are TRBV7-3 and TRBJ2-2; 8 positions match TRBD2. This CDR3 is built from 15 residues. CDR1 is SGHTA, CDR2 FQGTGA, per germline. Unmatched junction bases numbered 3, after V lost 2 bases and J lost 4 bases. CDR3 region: CASSLWLAGTGELFF. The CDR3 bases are TGTGCCAGCAGCTTATGGCTAGCGGGCACCGGGGAGCTGTTTTTT.

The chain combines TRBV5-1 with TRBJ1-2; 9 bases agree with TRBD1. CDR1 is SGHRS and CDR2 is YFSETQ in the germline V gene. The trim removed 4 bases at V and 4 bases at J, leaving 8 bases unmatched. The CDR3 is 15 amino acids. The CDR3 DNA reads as TGCGCCAGCAGCGAAGCCGGGACAGGGCCCTATGGCTACACCTTC. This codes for CASSEAGTGPYGYTF.

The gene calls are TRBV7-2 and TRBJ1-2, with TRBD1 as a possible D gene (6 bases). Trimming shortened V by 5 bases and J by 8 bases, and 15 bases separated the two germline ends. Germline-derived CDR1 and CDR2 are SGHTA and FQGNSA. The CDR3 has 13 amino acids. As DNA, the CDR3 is TGTGCCAGCAGCCTTCGACAGGAGCGGGGCTACACCTTC. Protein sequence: CASSLRQERGYTF.

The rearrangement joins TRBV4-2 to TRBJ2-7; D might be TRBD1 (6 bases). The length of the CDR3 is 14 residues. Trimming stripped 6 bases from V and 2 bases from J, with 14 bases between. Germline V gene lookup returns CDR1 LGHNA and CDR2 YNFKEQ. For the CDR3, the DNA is TGTGCCAGCAGGCTAGGTGGGGACACCTACGAGCAGTACTTC. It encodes CASRLGGDTYEQYF.

This CDR3 is CASSLRRGTLNEQFF. DNA for the CDR3: TGTGCCAGCAGCTTAAGGCGGGGAACCCTAAATGAGCAGTTCTTC. The chain links TRBV11-3 to TRBJ2-1; D possibly corresponds to TRBD2 (6 bases). In germline, CDR1 is SGHNT, CDR2 YENEEA. V gave up 2 bases and J gave up 7 bases, with 15 bases separating them. The CDR3 runs to 15 residues.

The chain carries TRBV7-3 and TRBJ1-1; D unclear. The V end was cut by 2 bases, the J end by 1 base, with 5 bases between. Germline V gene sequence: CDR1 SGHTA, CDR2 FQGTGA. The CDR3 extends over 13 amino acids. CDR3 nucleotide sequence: TGTGCCAGCAGCTTACGACAGAACACTGAAGCTTTCTTT. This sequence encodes CASSLRQNTEAFF. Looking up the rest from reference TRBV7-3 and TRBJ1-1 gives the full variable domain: GAGVSQTPSNKVTEKGKYVELRCDPISGHTALYWYRQSLGQGPEFLIYFQGTGAADDSGLPNDRFFAVRPEGSVSTLKIQRTERGDSAVYLCASSLRQNTEAFFGQGTRLTVV.

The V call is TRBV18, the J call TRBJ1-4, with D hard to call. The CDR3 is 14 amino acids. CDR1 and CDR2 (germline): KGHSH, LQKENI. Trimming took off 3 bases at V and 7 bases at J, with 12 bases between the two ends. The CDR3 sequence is CASSPLGRSEKLFF. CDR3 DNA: TGTGCCAGCTCACCGCTCGGACGAAGTGAAAAACTGTTTTTT.